This T cell receptor beta chain is from a study of shared clonotypes between healthy human individuals. Measured with immunoSEQ multiplex PCR; TCRdb has only the in-frame clones, and not every one. The sample lists about 92,000 clones, approximately 75% seen once, with about half in the top ten. V was shortened by 6 bases and J by 8 bases, with 11 bases between the two germline ends. CDR1 is MDHEN, CDR2 SYDVKM, per germline. This CDR3 is 12 amino acids long. In its sample, this clone was seen a few times. Sequencing used memory CD8+ T cells sorted from blood. Subset defined: CD45RO+ cells pooled with CCR7-negative TemRA cells. The chain employs TRBV28 and TRBJ2-1; no clear D gene. The sequence was collected from a man aged 30-40 years in good health. Written as DNA, the CDR3 is TGTGCCAGCAGCGCCATGGTGCATGAGCAGTTCTTC. Its translation: CASSAMVHEQFF. Full variable domain (remainder filled in from reference TRBV28 and TRBJ2-1): DVKVTQSSRYLVKRTGEKVFLECVQDMDHENMFWYRQDPGLGLRLIYFSYDVKMKEKGDIPEGYSVSREKKERFSLILESASTNQTSMYLCASSAMVHEQFFGPGTRLTVL.